The T cell receptor beta chain under discussion was sequenced for a study of cytotoxic CD8 clonotypes in ibrutinib-treated CLL. Study background: Among responders, roughly 24 were partial and 2 complete; after median roughly 68 months, approximately 15 stayed remitted and approximately 12 progressed. Response material was collected after a median about 12 months of treatment, range 6 to 36. Findings and limits, study-wide: Clonality correlated strongly with circulating CD8+ T cells and exceeded age-matched healthy donors at baseline. Clonality went higher at ibrutinib response and then dropped back toward baseline at progression.

Profiling relied on immunoSEQ multiplex PCR, and the TCRdb table lists in-frame clones only, not all of them. The sample includes 250,000 to 350,000 clones, less than 85% of them seen just once. As to this clone: What it binds is unknown.

The length of the CDR3 is 14 residues. Trimming left V 0 bases short and J 10 bases short, with 13 bases between. Germline loops: CDR1 SGHAT, CDR2 FQNNGV. The chain links TRBV11-2 to TRBJ2-1; perhaps TRBD2 as D (5 bases). The clonotype was recovered from a human donor with chronic lymphocytic leukemia. This material consisted of PBMCs, taken at disease progression, from a patient treated with ibrutinib. The chain's CDR3 is CASSLEWLAREQFF. The CDR3 bases are TGTGCCAGCAGCTTAGAGTGGCTAGCCCGGGAGCAGTTCTTC.